This TCR beta chain was observed in a study of blood T cells in healthy people across ages. At the level of the study: Every two T cells gave about one barcoded beta molecule via template switching. Whole-study findings and limits: Donors of long life had a larger count of naive CD4+ cells and greater diversity than aged donors.

In this sample, this clonotype turned up once. Antigen: not known. For the second PCR, which ran for roughly 7 to 11 cycles, a sample-barcoded 5' primer and a J-beta primer mix were used. A template-switch adaptor that had 12 random nucleotides put a tag on each cDNA molecule. Each CDR3 protein is one row after TCRdb ran MiXCR on the 5' RACE reads. The sample consists of about 830,000 distinct CDR3 sequences, approximately 67% of them appearing once. V shed 6 bases and J 1 base; nucleotides not matched to a gene: 5. This CDR3 spans 15 amino acids. From germline, CDR1 is MNHNY and CDR2 SVGAGI (reference sequence).

The rearrangement uses TRBV6-6 and TRBJ1-4, with 7 positions matching TRBD1. The clonotype was recovered from a man aged 25-45 years in good health. Sequencing was performed on blood. The CDR3 sequence: CASSWQGETNEKLFF. As DNA, the CDR3 is TGTGCCAGCAGCTGGCAGGGGGAAACTAATGAAAAACTGTTTTTT.